The rows below give T cell receptor beta chains drawn from one sample of a study of beta chain features in type 1 diabetes. The table came from immunoSEQ multiplex PCR; TCRdb's copy has only in-frame clones and leaves some out. Of hundreds of thousands of clones listed, more than 12% are singletons. Sequencing was done on a sample of naive CD4+ T cells from blood. Source of these receptors: a man aged 18 to 30 with type 1 diabetes. The CDR3 runs from the conserved cysteine through the conserved F or W. D genes are given only for firm matches. Size is stated for part of the rows, as once, few or many counts, or as a class when the clone is expanded.

d_call: NA; v_call: TRBV30; j_call: TRBJ2-4; clone_size: NA; cdr3_nt: TGTGCCTGGCTTGGGAAATTCGGGGCCAAAAACATTCAGTACTTC; cdr3_aa: CAWLGKFGAKNIQYF
d_call: NA; v_call: TRBV30; j_call: TRBJ2-3; clone_size: NA; cdr3_nt: TGTGCCTGGAGTGTCACAGGGCAGGATACGCAGTATTTT; cdr3_aa: CAWSVTGQDTQYF
d_call: NA; v_call: TRBV6-7; j_call: TRBJ1-2; clone_size: NA; cdr3_nt: TGTGCCAGGAGCCACGAACAGGACTATAACTATGGCTACACCTTC; cdr3_aa: CARSHEQDYNYGYTF
d_call: NA; v_call: TRBV28; j_call: TRBJ2-3; clone_size: few; cdr3_nt: TGTGCCAGCACCCCCGTCGGAGGACCAGGGGCCATGGATACGCAGTATTTT; cdr3_aa: CASTPVGGPGAMDTQYF
d_call: NA; v_call: TRBV7-7; j_call: TRBJ2-5; clone_size: NA; cdr3_nt: TGTGCTAGCAGCTTAGGAGGGTTTAAGGTGGAGACCCAGTACTTC; cdr3_aa: CASSLGGFKVETQYF
d_call: NA; v_call: TRBV7-9; j_call: TRBJ2-1; clone_size: NA; cdr3_nt: TGTGCCAGCAGCTTAGGCTCCCTGAGCTCCTACAATGAGCAGTTCTTC; cdr3_aa: CASSLGSLSSYNEQFF
d_call: TRBD1; v_call: TRBV4-2; j_call: TRBJ1-1; clone_size: NA; cdr3_nt: TGTGCCAGCAGAAAGACAGGGGAGAACACTGAAGCTTTCTTT; cdr3_aa: CASRKTGENTEAFF
d_call: NA; v_call: TRBV4-2; j_call: TRBJ2-7; clone_size: few; cdr3_nt: TGTGCCAGCAGCCAAGACAGCACCTACGAGCAGTACTTC; cdr3_aa: CASSQDSTYEQYF
d_call: NA; v_call: TRBV11-2; j_call: TRBJ1-2; clone_size: NA; cdr3_nt: TGTGCCAGCAGCTTATTGCCATTTAACTATGGCTACACCTTC; cdr3_aa: CASSLLPFNYGYTF
d_call: NA; v_call: TRBV28; j_call: TRBJ1-2; clone_size: few; cdr3_nt: TGTGCCAGCAATACACAGAAAATCTATGGCTACACCTTC; cdr3_aa: CASNTQKIYGYTF
d_call: NA; v_call: TRBV30; j_call: TRBJ1-4; clone_size: few; cdr3_nt: TGTGCCTGGAGATCCCCGGTTGCTAATGAAAAACTGTTTTTT; cdr3_aa: CAWRSPVANEKLFF
d_call: TRBD1; v_call: TRBV25-1; j_call: TRBJ2-7; clone_size: NA; cdr3_nt: TGTGCCAGCAGTGATGCGGGACAGGGCACCTACGAGCAGTACTTC; cdr3_aa: CASSDAGQGTYEQYF
d_call: NA; v_call: TRBV23-1; j_call: TRBJ2-7; clone_size: few; cdr3_nt: TGCGCCAGCAGTCCCCGAGGGGGGATCTCCTACGAGCAGTACTTC; cdr3_aa: CASSPRGGISYEQYF
d_call: NA; v_call: TRBV2; j_call: TRBJ2-1; clone_size: few; cdr3_nt: TGTGCCAGCAAGCGGGCCGGGACAGCAACGCTCGATGAGCAGTTCTTC; cdr3_aa: CASKRAGTATLDEQFF
d_call: TRBD2; v_call: TRBV5-6; j_call: TRBJ2-5; clone_size: NA; cdr3_nt: TGTGCCAGCAGCTTTTATGGCGGGAGGGCCTTAACCCGACAAGAGACCCAGTACTTC; cdr3_aa: CASSFYGGRALTRQETQYF
d_call: NA; v_call: TRBV9; j_call: TRBJ2-7; clone_size: few; cdr3_nt: TGTGCCAGCAGCGTAGCAGGGCCCTACGAGCAGTACTTC; cdr3_aa: CASSVAGPYEQYF
d_call: NA; v_call: TRBV6-5; j_call: TRBJ2-1; clone_size: NA; cdr3_nt: TGTGCCAGCAGTTACGGCCCGAAGAGCTCCTACAATGAGCAGTTCTTC; cdr3_aa: CASSYGPKSSYNEQFF
d_call: NA; v_call: TRBV5-1; j_call: TRBJ2-5; clone_size: NA; cdr3_nt: TGCGCCAGCAGCCAAGGGACGGTACAAGAGACCCAGTACTTC; cdr3_aa: CASSQGTVQETQYF
d_call: NA; v_call: TRBV29-1; j_call: TRBJ2-7; clone_size: few; cdr3_nt: TGCAGCGTTACACAGCATGACCACGAGCAGTACTTC; cdr3_aa: CSVTQHDHEQYF
d_call: NA; v_call: TRBV5-1; j_call: TRBJ2-6; clone_size: NA; cdr3_nt: TGCGCCAGCAGCTTGAAAGTGGACGGGTTAAGCTCTGGGGCCAACGTCCTGACTTTC; cdr3_aa: CASSLKVDGLSSGANVLTF
d_call: TRBD2; v_call: TRBV2; j_call: TRBJ2-3; clone_size: few; cdr3_nt: TGTGCCAGCAGTGAAGTAGCGGGAGGTTGGGATACGCAGTATTTT; cdr3_aa: CASSEVAGGWDTQYF
d_call: NA; v_call: TRBV7-9; j_call: TRBJ2-1; clone_size: NA; cdr3_nt: TGTGCCAGCAGCTTAGGCAACCCCAATGAGCAGTTCTTC; cdr3_aa: CASSLGNPNEQFF
d_call: NA; v_call: TRBV28; j_call: TRBJ2-3; clone_size: few; cdr3_nt: TGTGCCAGCTGGAGGTCAGGGCCCCAGGGTACGCAGTATTTT; cdr3_aa: CASWRSGPQGTQYF
d_call: NA; v_call: TRBV7-3; j_call: TRBJ1-1; clone_size: few; cdr3_nt: TGTGCCAGCAGCGCGGAACCAGGGTACACTGAAGCTTTCTTT; cdr3_aa: CASSAEPGYTEAFF
d_call: NA; v_call: TRBV2; j_call: TRBJ2-3; clone_size: NA; cdr3_nt: TGTGCCAGCAGTGTAATCCCCACAGATACGCAGTATTTT; cdr3_aa: CASSVIPTDTQYF
d_call: NA; v_call: TRBV6-5; j_call: TRBJ1-1; clone_size: NA; cdr3_nt: TGTGCCAGCAGTTACCCCGGGGTAGTCGGAGCTTTCTTT; cdr3_aa: CASSYPGVVGAFF
d_call: TRBD1; v_call: TRBV19; j_call: TRBJ2-6; clone_size: NA; cdr3_nt: TGTGCCACCCAAAGGACAGGTGCCCCTCTTGGGGCCAACGTCCTGACTTTC; cdr3_aa: CATQRTGAPLGANVLTF
d_call: NA; v_call: TRBV30; j_call: TRBJ1-1; clone_size: NA; cdr3_nt: TGTGCCTGGAGTGTAGGCACCCCGGGGATGAATGAAGCTTTCTTT; cdr3_aa: CAWSVGTPGMNEAFF
d_call: NA; v_call: TRBV7-9; j_call: TRBJ1-2; clone_size: NA; cdr3_nt: TGTGCCAGCAGTCCGCTGGTCCAGCCCTTATCCGCGGGTGGCTACACCTTC; cdr3_aa: CASSPLVQPLSAGGYTF
d_call: TRBD2; v_call: TRBV30; j_call: TRBJ2-7; clone_size: NA; cdr3_nt: TGTGCCTGGAGGTCATCATCAGGCGGGGGGGTCTCCTACGAGCAGTACTTC; cdr3_aa: CAWRSSSGGGVSYEQYF
d_call: NA; v_call: TRBV5-4; j_call: TRBJ1-2; clone_size: few; cdr3_nt: TGTGCCAGCAACCCCGGATATCTTGATGGCTACACCTTC; cdr3_aa: CASNPGYLDGYTF
d_call: TRBD2; v_call: TRBV9; j_call: TRBJ2-5; clone_size: few; cdr3_nt: TGTGCCAGCAGCGTAGTTCGGTTTGGACTAGCGGGAGACCAAGAGACCCAGTACTTC; cdr3_aa: CASSVVRFGLAGDQETQYF
d_call: TRBD1; v_call: TRBV28; j_call: TRBJ1-6; clone_size: few; cdr3_nt: TGTGCCAGCAGTCGATACGGACAGGTTACTTTCGTCCCGAATTCACCCCTCCACTTT; cdr3_aa: CASSRYGQVTFVPNSPLHF
d_call: NA; v_call: TRBV28; j_call: TRBJ2-7; clone_size: few; cdr3_nt: TGTGCCAGCAGTCTCCCCCAGGGTTCCTACGAGCAGTACTTC; cdr3_aa: CASSLPQGSYEQYF
d_call: NA; v_call: TRBV10-3; j_call: TRBJ1-1; clone_size: few; cdr3_nt: TGTGCCATCGGGGATACTGAAGCTTTCTTT; cdr3_aa: CAIGDTEAFF
d_call: TRBD1; v_call: TRBV6-5; j_call: TRBJ1-4; clone_size: few; cdr3_nt: TGTGCCAGCAGTTACTCGAGAGGGGGCGGTGATGAAAAACTGTTTTTT; cdr3_aa: CASSYSRGGGDEKLFF
d_call: NA; v_call: TRBV30; j_call: TRBJ1-5; clone_size: NA; cdr3_nt: TGTGCCTGGAGCTCCTGGGGAAAGGGCAATCAGCCCCAGCATTTT; cdr3_aa: CAWSSWGKGNQPQHF
d_call: TRBD1; v_call: TRBV30; j_call: TRBJ2-7; clone_size: NA; cdr3_nt: TGTGCCTGGAGTACCGGGACAGGGTTATTTTACGAGCAGTACTTC; cdr3_aa: CAWSTGTGLFYEQYF
d_call: TRBD1; v_call: TRBV6-5; j_call: TRBJ2-5; clone_size: NA; cdr3_nt: TGTGCCAGCAGCCGAGGGACAGGCCAAGAGACCCAGTACTTC; cdr3_aa: CASSRGTGQETQYF
d_call: NA; v_call: TRBV6-1; j_call: TRBJ1-5; clone_size: NA; cdr3_nt: TGTGCCAGCAGTGACCGCGGGAGGGGTTCCAATCAGCCCCAGCATTTT; cdr3_aa: CASSDRGRGSNQPQHF